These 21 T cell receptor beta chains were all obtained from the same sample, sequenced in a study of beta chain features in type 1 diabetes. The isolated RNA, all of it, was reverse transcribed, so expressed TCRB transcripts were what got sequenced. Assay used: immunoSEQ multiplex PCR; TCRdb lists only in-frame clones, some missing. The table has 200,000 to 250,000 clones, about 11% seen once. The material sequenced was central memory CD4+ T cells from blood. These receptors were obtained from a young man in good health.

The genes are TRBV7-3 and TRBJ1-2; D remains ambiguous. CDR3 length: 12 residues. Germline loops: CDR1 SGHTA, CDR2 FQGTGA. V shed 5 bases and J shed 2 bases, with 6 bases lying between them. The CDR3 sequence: CASSLQNYGYTF. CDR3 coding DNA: TGTGCCAGCAGCCTCCAAAACTATGGCTACACCTTC.

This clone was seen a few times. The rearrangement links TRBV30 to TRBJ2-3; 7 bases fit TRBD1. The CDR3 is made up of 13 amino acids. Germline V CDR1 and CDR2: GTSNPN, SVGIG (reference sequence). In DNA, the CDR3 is TGTGCGCAAACAGGGGTTGGGACAGATACGCAGTATTTT. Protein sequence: CAQTGVGTDTQYF.

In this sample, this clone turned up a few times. The CDR3 sequence is CASTKDSLGEQFF. CDR3 DNA: TGTGCCAGCACCAAGGATAGTCTCGGTGAGCAGTTCTTC. The V call is TRBV6-5, the J call TRBJ2-1; D gene unclear. CDR3 length: 13 residues. Germline CDR1 is MNHEY and CDR2 is SVGAGI. Trimming removed 7 bases from V and 9 bases from J, with 16 bases in between.

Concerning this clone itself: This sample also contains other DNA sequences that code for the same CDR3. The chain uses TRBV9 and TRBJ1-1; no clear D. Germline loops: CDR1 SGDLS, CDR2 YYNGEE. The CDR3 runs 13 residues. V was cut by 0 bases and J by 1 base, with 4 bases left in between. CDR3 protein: CASSVGRNTEAFF. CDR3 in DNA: TGTGCCAGCAGCGTAGGACGGAACACTGAAGCTTTCTTT.

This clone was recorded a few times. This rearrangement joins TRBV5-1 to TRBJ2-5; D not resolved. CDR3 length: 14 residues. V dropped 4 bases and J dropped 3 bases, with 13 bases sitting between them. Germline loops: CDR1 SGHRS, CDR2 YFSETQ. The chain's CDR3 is CASSQDGYKETQYF. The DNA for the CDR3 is TGCGCCAGCAGCCAAGACGGATACAAAGAGACCCAGTACTTC.

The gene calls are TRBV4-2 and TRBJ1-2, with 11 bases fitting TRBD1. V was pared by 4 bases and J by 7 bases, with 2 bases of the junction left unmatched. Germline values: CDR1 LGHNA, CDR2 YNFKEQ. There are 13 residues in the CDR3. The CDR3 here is CASSPGQGGGYTF. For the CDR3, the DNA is TGTGCCAGCAGCCCGGGACAGGGGGGTGGCTACACCTTC.

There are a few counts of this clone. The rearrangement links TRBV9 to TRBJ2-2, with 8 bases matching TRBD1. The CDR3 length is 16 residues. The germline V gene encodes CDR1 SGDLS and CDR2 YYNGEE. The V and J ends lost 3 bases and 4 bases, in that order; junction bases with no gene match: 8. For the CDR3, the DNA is TGTGCCAGCAGCGGCCCGGGACAGGAGATCACCGGGGAGCTGTTTTTT. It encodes CASSGPGQEITGELFF.

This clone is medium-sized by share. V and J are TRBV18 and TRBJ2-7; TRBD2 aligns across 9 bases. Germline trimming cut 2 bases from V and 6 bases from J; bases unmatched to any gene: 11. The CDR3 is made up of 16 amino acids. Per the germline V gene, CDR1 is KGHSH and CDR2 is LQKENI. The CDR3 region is CASSPTASGKSGEQYF. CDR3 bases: TGTGCCAGCTCACCAACGGCTAGCGGGAAAAGTGGCGAGCAGTACTTC.

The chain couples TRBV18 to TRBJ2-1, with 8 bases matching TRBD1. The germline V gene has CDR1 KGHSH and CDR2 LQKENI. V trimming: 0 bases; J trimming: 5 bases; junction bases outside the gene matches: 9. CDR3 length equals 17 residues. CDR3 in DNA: TGTGCCAGCTCACCACCGAGTGGTCAGGGGGCGGACAATGAGCAGTTCTTC. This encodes CASSPPSGQGADNEQFF.

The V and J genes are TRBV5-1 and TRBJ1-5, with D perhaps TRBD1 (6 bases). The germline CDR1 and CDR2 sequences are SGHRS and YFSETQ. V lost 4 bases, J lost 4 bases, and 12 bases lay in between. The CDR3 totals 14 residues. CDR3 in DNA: TGCGCCAGCAGCCCGGGACAACTAAATCAGCCCCAGCATTTT. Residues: CASSPGQLNQPQHF.

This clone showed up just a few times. CDR3 loop: CASSPQQGEGYTF. CDR3 DNA: TGCGCCAGCAGCCCACAACAGGGTGAAGGCTACACCTTC. V usage is TRBV5-1 and J usage is TRBJ1-2; D perhaps matches TRBD1 (6 bases). Deletions cut 4 bases from V and 8 bases from J, with 15 bases between. Germline loops: CDR1 SGHRS, CDR2 YFSETQ. CDR3 length: 13 amino acids.

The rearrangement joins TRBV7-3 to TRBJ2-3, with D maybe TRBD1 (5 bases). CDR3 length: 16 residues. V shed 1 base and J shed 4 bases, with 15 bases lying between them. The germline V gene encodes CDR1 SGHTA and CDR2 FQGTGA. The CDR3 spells CASSLSQGRIADTQYF. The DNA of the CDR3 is TGTGCCAGCAGCTTAAGCCAGGGAAGGATAGCAGATACGCAGTATTTT.

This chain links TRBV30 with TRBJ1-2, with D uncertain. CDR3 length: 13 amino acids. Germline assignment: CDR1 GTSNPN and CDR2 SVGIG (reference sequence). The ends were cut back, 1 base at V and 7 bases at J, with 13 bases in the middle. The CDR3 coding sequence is TGTGCCTGGAGTGCCGGACTTTCGTTTGGCTACACCTTC. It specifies CAWSAGLSFGYTF.

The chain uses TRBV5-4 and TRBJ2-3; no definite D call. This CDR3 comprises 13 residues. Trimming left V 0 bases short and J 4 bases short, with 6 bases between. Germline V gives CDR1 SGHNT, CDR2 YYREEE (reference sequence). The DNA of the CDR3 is TGTGCCAGCAGCTTGGATTGGGCAGATACGCAGTATTTT. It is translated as CASSLDWADTQYF.

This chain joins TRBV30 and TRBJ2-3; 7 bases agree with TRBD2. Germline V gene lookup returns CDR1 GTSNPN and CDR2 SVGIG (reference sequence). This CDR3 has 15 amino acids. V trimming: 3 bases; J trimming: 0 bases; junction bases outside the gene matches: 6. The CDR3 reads CAWSTTSSSTDTQYF. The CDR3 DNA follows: TGTGCCTGGAGCACGACTAGCAGTAGCACAGATACGCAGTATTTT.

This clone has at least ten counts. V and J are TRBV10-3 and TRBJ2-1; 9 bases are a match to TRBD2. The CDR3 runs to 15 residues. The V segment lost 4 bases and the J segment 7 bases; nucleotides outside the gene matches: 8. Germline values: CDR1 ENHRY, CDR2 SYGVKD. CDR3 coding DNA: TGTGCCATCAGTGGACAGCTAGCGGGAAGGAATGAGCAGTTCTTC. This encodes CAISGQLAGRNEQFF.

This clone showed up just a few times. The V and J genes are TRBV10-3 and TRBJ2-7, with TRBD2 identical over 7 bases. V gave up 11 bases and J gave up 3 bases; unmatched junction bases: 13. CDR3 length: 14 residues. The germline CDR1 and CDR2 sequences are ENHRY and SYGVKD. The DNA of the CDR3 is TGTGCCTCGCAGGCGGCCAGCGGGATCTACGAGCAGTACTTC. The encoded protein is CASQAASGIYEQYF.

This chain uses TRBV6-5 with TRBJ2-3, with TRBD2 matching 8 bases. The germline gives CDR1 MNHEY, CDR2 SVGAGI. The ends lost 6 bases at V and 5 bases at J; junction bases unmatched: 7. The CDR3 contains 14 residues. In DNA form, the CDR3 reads TGTGCCAGCAGGAAGCGGGAGTATGAAGATACGCAGTATTTT. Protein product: CASRKREYEDTQYF.

Here the CDR3 reads CAISEIGQDFYGYTF. As DNA, the CDR3 is TGTGCCATCAGTGAAATAGGACAGGATTTCTATGGCTACACCTTC. J is TRBJ1-2 and V is TRBV10-3; TRBD1 agrees at 7 bases. The V and J ends lost 3 bases and 4 bases, in that order; junction bases with no gene match: 8. In germline, CDR1 is ENHRY, CDR2 SYGVKD. This CDR3 spans 15 amino acids.

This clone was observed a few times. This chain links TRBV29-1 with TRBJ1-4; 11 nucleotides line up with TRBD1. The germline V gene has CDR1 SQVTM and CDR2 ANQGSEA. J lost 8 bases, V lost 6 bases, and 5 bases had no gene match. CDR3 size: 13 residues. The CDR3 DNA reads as TGCAGCGTGGGACAGGGGGTGGAGGAAAAACTGTTTTTT. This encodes CSVGQGVEEKLFF.

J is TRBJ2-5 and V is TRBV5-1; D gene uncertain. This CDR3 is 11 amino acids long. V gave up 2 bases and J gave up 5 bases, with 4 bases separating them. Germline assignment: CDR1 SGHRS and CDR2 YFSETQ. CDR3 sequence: CASSFAETQYF. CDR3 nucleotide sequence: TGCGCCAGCAGCTTCGCTGAGACCCAGTACTTC.